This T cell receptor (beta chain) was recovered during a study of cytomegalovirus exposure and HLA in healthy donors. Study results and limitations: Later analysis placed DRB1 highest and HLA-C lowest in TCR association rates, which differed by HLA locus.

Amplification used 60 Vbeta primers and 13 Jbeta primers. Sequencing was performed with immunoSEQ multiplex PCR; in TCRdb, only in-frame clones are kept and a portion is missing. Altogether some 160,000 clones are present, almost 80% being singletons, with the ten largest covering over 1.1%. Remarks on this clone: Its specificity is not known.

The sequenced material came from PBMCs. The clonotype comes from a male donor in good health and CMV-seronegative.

The CDR3 coding sequence is TGTGCCAGCAGTTTGGGACTCAGCAAATCTGGGAATGAGCAGTTCTTC. It codes for CASSLGLSKSGNEQFF. The rearrangement links TRBV7-9 to TRBJ2-1; maybe TRBD2 (6 bases). V was trimmed by 6 bases and J by 7 bases, leaving 22 bases between them. CDR1 and CDR2 (germline): SEHNR, FQNEAQ (reference sequence). The length of the CDR3 is 16 residues.